The sequence of this T cell receptor beta chain was determined in a study of shared clonotypes between healthy human individuals. The authors ran the assay at deep level. Libraries were prepared by immunoSEQ multiplex PCR; TCRdb keeps only in-frame clonotypes and omits some of them. The sample consists of some 1 million clones, approximately 76% of them appearing once. CDR1 is SGHRS and CDR2 is YFSETQ in the germline V gene. The CDR3 is 15 amino acids. Trimming shortened V by 1 base and J by 0 bases, and 10 bases separated the two germline ends. This clone has only a few counts. Its antigen is not known. Study-wide results and limits: Relative to clonotypes present in all four donors, those not shared had lower generation probabilities.

The sample was memory CD4+ T cells sorted from blood. Subset denoted: CD45RA-negative fraction. The sequence was collected from a man aged 18 to 35 in good health. J is TRBJ2-5 and V is TRBV5-1; D uncertain. CDR3 in DNA: TGCGCCAGCAGCTTGTTCCTCAGGTACCAAGAGACCCAGTACTTC. Translating gives CASSLFLRYQETQYF.